This TCR beta chain was recorded in a study of blood T cell repertoires in COVID-19. Overall study: Material from acute and convalescent COVID-19 was sourced from the United States, Italy and Spain. PBMCs, B-cell-depleted T cells, or T cells were the source of the cDNA or gDNA that made up the material.

Study processing details: Reference gene primer amplification in the assay estimated nucleated cell counts. Here immunoSEQ multiplex PCR was the method, and the copy in TCRdb shows in-frame clones only, minus some. For V, J and clone size, that table is used; D and trimming come from the DNA. The sample carries 390,000 or so clones, 80% to 90% recorded once. V lost 3 bases to trimming and J lost 10 bases; unmatched junction nucleotides: 13. CDR3 size: 15 residues. Germline V gives CDR1 SGHVS, CDR2 FQNEAQ. The origin of this receptor is a woman under 40 with COVID-19, enrolled during active disease. Sequences were obtained from peripheral blood. This chain links TRBV7-8 with TRBJ2-3; 7 bases fit TRBD2. The CDR3 reads CASSFSGFGRGAQYF. The CDR3 DNA sequence: TGTGCCAGCAGCTTTAGCGGGTTCGGTCGAGGGGCGCAGTATTTT.